This T cell receptor (beta chain) was sequenced for a study of CD8 T cells in Susac syndrome (dated by TCRdb to between 2018 and 2021). With regard to the full study: Whether CD8+ T cell activation and differentiation in Susac syndrome was antigen driven was tested using repertoire sequencing. The study compared CD8+ T cell repertoire clonality among 12 healthy donors, around 14 Susac syndrome patients and fewer than 19 multiple sclerosis patients. The investigation overall reported the following: The number of individuals in the TCR sequencing and HLA analysis was recognized as being relatively small.

RNA was extracted with the RNeasy kit and roughly 0.45 to 1 ug was reverse transcribed using random hexamers. The immunoSEQ multiplex PCR assay, covering 54 Vbeta and 13 Jbeta segments, was used to amplify TCR beta CDR3 regions. Bias from PCR amplification was corrected by using a synthetic template baseline for primer optimization and for computational correction. The authors' pipeline ran thus. Only productive sequences were kept, with reads annotated to V, D and J genes according to IMGT and analyzed in immunoSEQ Analyzer. To calculate clonality, Shannon entropy was normalized by log2 of the number of productive unique sequences and then subtracted from one. Public and private clones were assessed among the 100 most prevalent clones of each patient and control. A clone was defined as Susac-specific if it was absent from the healthy and MS cohorts, from more than 850 published viral clones and from other ImmuneACCESS disease sequences. The public reads were quality trimmed at Q25 with fastp and then assembled into clones with MiXCR by TCRdb, keeping productive beta chains. Each entry is one CDR3 protein sequence, shown with its most common DNA and genes. It is TCRdb's table, rather than the study itself, that gives the V and J calls and clone size. Within this sample are around 140,000 distinct CDR3 sequences, with around 85% of them counted one time only. The top ten constitute more than 0.5% of the sample.

With respect to this clonotype: This clone's antigen is unknown. No base quality values were provided; no much bigger clone lies one nucleotide off.

Peripheral blood CD8+ and CD4+ T cells from healthy donors, Susac syndrome patients and multiple sclerosis patients were profiled using high-throughput TCR beta sequencing. The multiple sclerosis controls were treatment-naive patients who had stable or active relapsing-remitting disease and met the revised McDonald criteria. Bulk CD8+ and CD4+ T cells were purified by magnetic negative isolation, whereas CD8+ TEMRA cells were enriched by FACS. Blood was collected in EDTA tubes and processed within 24 hours, with PBMCs isolated through density gradient centrifugation. PBMCs intended for TCR sequencing were cryopreserved in liquid nitrogen and thawed later in a water bath at 37 degrees C. The sorted or isolated CD4+, CD8+ and CD8+ TEMRA cells had a purity of 90% or higher. The junction shows trimming of 6 bases on V and 6 bases on J, and the gene matches do not reach 15 bases of it. CDR1 and CDR2 are read off the germline V gene as SGHTA and FQGNSA. Reading from cysteine to phenylalanine, the CDR3 counts 18 amino acids. The kept DNA is CDR3 alone, 54 bases in frame from the first base.

The clonotype was recovered from a human donor with multiple sclerosis. The chain uses TRBV7-2 and TRBJ2-3, with 13 bases aligning to TRBD2. The source material was CD8+ T cells from PBMCs. The base sequence is TGTGCCAGCAGTCCCGGACTAGCGGGAGCCCCGAGTCCTGATACGCAGTATTTT. Translated, it reads CASSPGLAGAPSPDTQYF.